The 23 T cell receptor beta chains reported below all come from one sample, sequenced in a study of early T cells in non-severe SARS-CoV-2 infection. TCRdb fed the 5' RACE reads into MiXCR, producing one record per CDR3 protein. The sample lists tens of thousands of distinct CDR3 sequences, roughly 6.2% occurring once. The sequencing used whole blood, collected at baseline. These receptors were taken from an adult who was a healthcare worker with PCR-confirmed SARS-CoV-2 infection or an uninfected control (not recorded which).

This clonotype was found many times. The chain combines TRBV4-1 with TRBJ2-3; D ambiguous. The CDR3 contains 13 residues. Germline V gene lookup returns CDR1 MGHRA and CDR2 YSYEKL. The V and J ends lost 6 bases and 0 bases respectively, with 7 bases between them. As DNA, the CDR3 is TGCGCCAGCAGGCTCGACAGCACAGATACGCAGTATTTT. It encodes CASRLDSTDTQYF.

This clonotype was seen ten or more times. The CDR3, as DNA: TGTGCCAGCAGTTTAGTCACAGGAGGCCCCTACGAGCAGTACTTC. It codes for CASSLVTGGPYEQYF. The V gene is TRBV12-3 or TRBV12-4, the J gene TRBJ2-7; D is tentatively TRBD1 or TRBD2 (5 bases each). The CDR3 runs 15 residues. V shed 1 base and J shed 2 bases, with 12 bases lying between them.

This clonotype was seen at least ten times. The V call is TRBV30, the J call TRBJ2-5; no clear D. Germline loops: CDR1 GTSNPN, CDR2 SVGIG (reference sequence). The CDR3 runs to 14 residues. V was clipped by 7 bases and J by 2 bases, with 17 bases between them. The CDR3 loop is CASRPGGLQETQYF. The CDR3 DNA follows: TGTGCCTCACGCCCTGGCGGCTTACAAGAGACCCAGTACTTC.

This clonotype was counted between two and nine times. This chain connects TRBV30 to TRBJ2-2; D may be TRBD2 (7 bases). The CDR3 covers 14 residues. Germline CDR1 and CDR2: GTSNPN and SVGIG (reference sequence). The ends were cut back, 0 bases at V and 4 bases at J, with 9 bases in the middle. The CDR3 is CAWSVRGATGELFF. The DNA for the CDR3 is TGTGCCTGGAGTGTACGGGGGGCCACCGGGGAGCTGTTTTTT.

In this sample, this clonotype turned up many times. The chain couples TRBV6-6 to TRBJ1-5, with a weak D call TRBD1 (6 bases). Trimming removed 4 bases from V and 3 bases from J, with 25 bases in between. The CDR3 runs to 19 residues. Per germline, CDR1 MNHNY and CDR2 SVGAGI (reference sequence). The chain's CDR3 is CASSSPPTGRGGVNQPQHF. The CDR3 nucleotides read TGTGCCAGCAGTTCACCCCCGACCGGAAGAGGGGGGGTCAATCAGCCCCAGCATTTT.

This clonotype has more than one count but fewer than ten. The V call is TRBV29-1, the J call TRBJ1-2; no clear D. Germline-derived CDR1 and CDR2 are SQVTM and ANQGSEA. CDR3 length: 12 amino acids. With 5 bases removed from V and 8 bases from J, the gap between germline ends came to 15 bases. The CDR3 nucleotides are TGCAGCGTTTATGAAGAAGTTCGAGGCTACACCTTC. Residues: CSVYEEVRGYTF. Variable domain in full (rest from reference TRBV29-1 and TRBJ1-2): SAVISQKPSRDICQRGTSLTIQCQVDSQVTMMFWYRQQPGQSLTLIATANQGSEATYESGFVIDKFPISRPNLTFSTLTVSNMSPEDSSIYLCSVYEEVRGYTFGSGTRLTVV.

This clonotype has at least ten counts. This chain uses TRBV29-1 with TRBJ2-3; 14 bases are shared with TRBD2. Trimming removed 7 bases from V and 2 bases from J; junction bases left unmatched: 5. The CDR3 totals 15 residues. Germline V CDR1 and CDR2: SQVTM, ANQGSEA. Here the CDR3 reads CSARTSGGITDTQYF. CDR3 sequence (DNA): TGCAGCGCTCGGACTAGCGGGGGGATCACAGATACGCAGTATTTT.

The rearrangement uses TRBV7-2 and TRBJ2-7; 7 bases line up with TRBD1. The CDR3 totals 14 residues. V lost 5 bases and J lost 3; bases outside the gene matches: 7. Germline CDR1 is SGHTA and CDR2 is FQGNSA. This CDR3 reads CASSPSDRSYEQYF. CDR3 coding DNA: TGTGCCAGCAGCCCCTCGGACAGGAGCTACGAGCAGTACTTC. Looking up the rest from reference TRBV7-2 and TRBJ2-7 gives the full variable domain: GAGVSQSPSNKVTEKGKDVELRCDPISGHTALYWYRQSLGQGLEFLIYFQGNSAPDKSGLPSDRFSAERTGGSVSTLTIQRTQQEDSAVYLCASSPSDRSYEQYFGPGTRLTVT.

The genes are TRBV6-6 and TRBJ1-5; 8 bases are shared with TRBD1. There are 14 residues in the CDR3. The V gene end was trimmed by 6 bases and the J gene end by 7 bases; junction bases not matched to a gene: 8. From germline, CDR1 is MNHNY and CDR2 SVGAGI (reference sequence). DNA of the CDR3: TGTGCCAGCAGCGAAGACAGGGGAATCCAGCCCCAGCATTTT. It is translated as CASSEDRGIQPQHF.

This clonotype has just a few counts. This chain uses TRBV18 with TRBJ1-1, with 9 bases fitting TRBD1. The CDR3 contains 17 residues. Germline loops: CDR1 KGHSH, CDR2 LQKENI. Trimming cost V 3 bases and J 3 bases; bases outside gene matches: 11. The CDR3 spells CASSPRPGTGRDTEAFF. CDR3 in DNA: TGTGCCAGCTCACCTCGTCCCGGGACAGGGCGAGACACTGAAGCTTTCTTT.

This clonotype has at least ten counts. This rearrangement joins TRBV18 to TRBJ1-1; 7 bases line up with TRBD1. Germline assignment: CDR1 KGHSH and CDR2 LQKENI. V shed 3 bases, J shed 0 bases, and the junction held 10 bases outside the gene matches. The CDR3 extends over 17 amino acids. CDR3 sequence: CASSPQGKGALNTEAFF. The DNA for the CDR3 is TGTGCCAGCTCACCGCAGGGAAAGGGGGCACTGAACACTGAAGCTTTCTTT.

This clonotype was counted many times. The chain combines TRBV7-9 with TRBJ1-6; D gene uncertain. Germline values: CDR1 SEHNR, CDR2 FQNEAQ (reference sequence). V was shortened by 5 bases and J by 3 bases, with 14 bases between the two germline ends. CDR3 length: 16 amino acids. The CDR3 DNA is TGTGCCAGCAGCCAAGGTCTGGGGTTCTATAATTCACCCCTCCACTTT. This codes for CASSQGLGFYNSPLHF. The variable domain in full, with the rest retrieved from reference TRBV7-9 and TRBJ1-6, is DTGVSQNPRHKITKRGQNVTFRCDPISEHNRLYWYRQTLGQGPEFLTYFQNEAQLEKSRLLSDRFSAERPKGSFSTLEIQRTEQGDSAMYLCASSQGLGFYNSPLHFGNGTRLTVT.

This chain uses TRBV24-1 with TRBJ2-5, with TRBD1 as a possible D gene (5 bases). CDR1 KGHDR and CDR2 SFDVKD come from the germline V gene. The CDR3 loop spans 15 amino acids. Trimming took 2 bases from V and 1 from J, leaving 10 bases between them. CDR3 loop: CATSDSRVLQETQYF. The CDR3 bases are TGTGCCACCAGTGATTCCAGGGTTCTCCAAGAGACCCAGTACTTC.

This clonotype has ten or more counts. The chain combines TRBV18 with TRBJ1-6, with D perhaps matching TRBD1 (5 bases). Trimming took off 2 bases at V and 8 bases at J, with 10 bases between the two ends. The length of the CDR3 is 14 residues. CDR1 and CDR2 (germline): KGHSH, LQKENI. In DNA form, the CDR3 reads TGTGCCAGCTCACCAAGGATGGGGGATTCACCCCTCCACTTT. Translating it yields CASSPRMGDSPLHF.

This clonotype has at least ten counts. This chain links TRBV12-3 or TRBV12-4 with TRBJ2-3; TRBD2 might be the D (6 bases). V lost 6 bases and J 6 bases, leaving 16 bases between the germline ends. The CDR3 totals 14 residues. The CDR3 nucleotides are TGTGCCAGCAGGATCCGGGACTTTGCGGATACGCAGTATTTT. Protein product: CASRIRDFADTQYF.

The V and J genes are TRBV21-1 and TRBJ1-1. TRBV21-1 is shown as a pseudogene. This CDR3 is built from 17 residues. Here the CDR3 DNA reads TGTGCCAGCAGCAAACAGGTATTTGGTTTCGCAAACACTGAAGCTTTCTTT. Amino acid sequence: CASSKQVFGFANTEAFF.

The V gene is TRBV5-4, the J gene TRBJ1-2; D gene unclear. Germline assignment: CDR1 SGHNT and CDR2 YYREEE (reference sequence). CDR3 size: 11 residues. Trimming shortened V by 4 bases and J by 0 bases, and 1 base separated the two germline ends. DNA of the CDR3: TGTGCCAGCAGCGCTAACTATGGCTACACCTTC. Encoded protein: CASSANYGYTF.

This clonotype was seen repeatedly, ten times or more. The chain couples TRBV6-1 to TRBJ2-3, with 9 bases that match TRBD1. V was pared by 7 bases and J by 6 bases, with 8 bases of the junction left unmatched. Looked up from germline, CDR1 is MNHNS and CDR2 is SASEGT. This CDR3 spans 14 amino acids. CDR3 bases: TGTGCCAGCACAAGGACAGGGGTCGCTGATACGCAGTATTTT. Protein: CASTRTGVADTQYF.

This clonotype turned up a few times. The chain links TRBV5-1 to TRBJ1-4; no clear D gene. The CDR3 length is 14 residues. In germline, CDR1 is SGHRS, CDR2 YFSETQ. V lost 3 bases to trimming and J lost 0 bases, with 6 bases between them. CDR3 nucleotide sequence: TGCGCCAGCAGCTCAATACCAACTAATGAAAAACTGTTTTTT. It encodes CASSSIPTNEKLFF.

This clonotype was observed at least ten times. The J gene is TRBJ1-6, the V gene TRBV7-9, with 8 nucleotides matching TRBD1. Germline V lookup: CDR1 SEHNR, CDR2 FQNEAQ (reference sequence). With 6 bases clipped from V and 10 bases from J, the junction kept 8 bases outside the gene matches. CDR3 length: 14 residues. The CDR3 is CASSSDRGGSPLHF. The CDR3 nucleotides read TGTGCCAGCAGTTCTGACAGGGGAGGATCACCCCTCCACTTT.

This clonotype appeared a few times. The chain has TRBV5-1 and TRBJ2-7; D is ambiguous. The CDR3 is 16 amino acids. V was pared by 0 bases and J by 1 base, with 14 bases between. Germline CDR1 and CDR2: SGHRS and YFSETQ. CDR3 sequence: CASSLGLAGPSYEQYF. Written as DNA, the CDR3 is TGCGCCAGCAGCTTGGGGTTGGCAGGACCATCCTACGAGCAGTACTTC.

This clonotype was recorded a few times. This chain links TRBV5-5 with TRBJ2-3, with D perhaps TRBD2 (7 bases). Germline V gene data show CDR1 as SGHKS and CDR2 as YYEKEE (reference sequence). V was cut by 1 base and J by 1 base, with 13 bases left in between. The CDR3 length is 16 residues. CDR3 coding DNA: TGTGCCAGCAGCTTGCGGGGGGCCAGTCGCACAGATACGCAGTATTTT. It translates to CASSLRGASRTDTQYF.

This clonotype has just a few counts. The chain couples TRBV6-4 to TRBJ2-3; D possibly corresponds to TRBD2 (5 bases). Germline CDR1 MRHNA, CDR2 SNTAGT. The V end lost 2 bases, the J end lost 2 bases, and 11 bases lay between the germline ends. The CDR3 contains 15 residues. CDR3 coding DNA: TGTGCCAGCAGTGACGGGCTAGCCGACACAGATACGCAGTATTTT. Translated: CASSDGLADTDTQYF.